The T cell receptor (beta chain) under discussion was sequenced for a study of shared clonotypes between healthy human individuals. Measured with immunoSEQ multiplex PCR; TCRdb has only the in-frame clones, and not every one. Among about 680,000 clones listed, 90% to 95% were seen once. Naive CD8 isolation took CD45RO-negative cells positively selected for CCR7 and excluded terminally differentiated effector memory CD45RA+ cells. CDR1 and CDR2 from the germline V gene are MDHEN and SYDVKM. This CDR3 has 17 residues. V gave up 2 bases and J gave up 5 bases; unmatched junction bases: 13. Material for sequencing was naive CD8+ T cells sorted from blood. This chain joins TRBV28 and TRBJ2-7, with TRBD1 matching over 9 bases. The receptor was isolated from a man younger than 45 in good health. Written as DNA, the CDR3 is TGTGCCAGCAGTTTACGGTGGGCCGGGACAGGGCGCAACGAGCAGTACTTC. Translated, it gives CASSLRWAGTGRNEQYF.